The rows below give T cell receptor beta chains drawn from one sample of a study of shared clonotypes between healthy human individuals. TCRdb's table, derived via immunoSEQ multiplex PCR, lists solely in-frame clones and lacks some. The profile covers approximately 2.4 million clones, with under 97% appearing a single time and 0.1% to 0.15% taken by the ten largest. Sequencing was carried out using naive CD4+ T cells sorted from blood. These receptors all stem from a man aged 18 to 30 in good health. The CDR3 runs from the conserved cysteine through the conserved F or W. The order of the fields is J gene, V gene, clone size, CDR3 protein. The size of a clone is reported for some rows only, either as once, few or many, or as a class for expanded clones.

j_call: TRBJ1-5; v_call: TRBV2; clone_size: few; cdr3_aa: CASSDYENQPQHF
j_call: TRBJ1-1; v_call: TRBV9; clone_size: .; cdr3_aa: CASSVGGSTEAFF
j_call: TRBJ2-7; v_call: TRBV30; clone_size: .; cdr3_aa: CAWRLRAYEQYF
j_call: TRBJ1-5; v_call: TRBV10-1; clone_size: .; cdr3_aa: CASSGGTGPNQPQHF
j_call: TRBJ2-1; v_call: TRBV7-9; clone_size: .; cdr3_aa: CASSLDQVFHVNEQFF
j_call: TRBJ1-1; v_call: TRBV2; clone_size: .; cdr3_aa: CASIGPVFGPMNTEAFF
j_call: TRBJ1-1; v_call: TRBV7-6; clone_size: .; cdr3_aa: CASSFSQNTEAFF
j_call: TRBJ1-1; v_call: TRBV7-8; clone_size: once; cdr3_aa: CASSRETGFGAFF
j_call: TRBJ2-7; v_call: TRBV5-1; clone_size: .; cdr3_aa: CASSLDGSGYEQYF
j_call: TRBJ2-2; v_call: TRBV5-1; clone_size: .; cdr3_aa: CASSNQGSTGELFF
j_call: TRBJ1-3; v_call: TRBV5-6; clone_size: .; cdr3_aa: CASSLGETGNTIYF
j_call: TRBJ2-5; v_call: TRBV29-1; clone_size: .; cdr3_aa: CSVEGGLADQETQYF
j_call: TRBJ2-7; v_call: TRBV30; clone_size: .; cdr3_aa: CAWTGTGAYEQYF
j_call: TRBJ1-4; v_call: TRBV7-9; clone_size: .; cdr3_aa: CASSPEKGLFF
j_call: TRBJ1-2; v_call: TRBV6-6; clone_size: .; cdr3_aa: CATLPWGVPHYGYTF
j_call: TRBJ1-5; v_call: TRBV7-8; clone_size: .; cdr3_aa: CASSFSDAQPQHF
j_call: TRBJ2-1; v_call: TRBV6-5; clone_size: .; cdr3_aa: CASSYSSGAPYNEQFF
j_call: TRBJ2-5; v_call: TRBV4-1; clone_size: .; cdr3_aa: CASSQVGLLQETQYF
j_call: TRBJ2-7; v_call: TRBV7-9; clone_size: .; cdr3_aa: CASSRGQGRLLYEQYF
j_call: TRBJ1-2; v_call: TRBV28; clone_size: few; cdr3_aa: CASRSTEVGYTF
j_call: TRBJ1-1; v_call: TRBV7-2; clone_size: .; cdr3_aa: CASREYTEAFF
j_call: TRBJ2-7; v_call: TRBV11-2; clone_size: .; cdr3_aa: CASSSETGSHYF
j_call: TRBJ1-5; v_call: TRBV6-6; clone_size: .; cdr3_aa: CASSSTASGDQPQHF
j_call: TRBJ2-1; v_call: TRBV27; clone_size: .; cdr3_aa: CASSPQRSAGGLDEQFF
j_call: TRBJ1-1; v_call: TRBV7-2; clone_size: .; cdr3_aa: CASTAQGWGTEAFF
j_call: TRBJ2-3; v_call: TRBV28; clone_size: .; cdr3_aa: CASSQNRVSTDTQYF
j_call: TRBJ1-1; v_call: TRBV6-1; clone_size: .; cdr3_aa: CASIPRGSATEAFF
j_call: TRBJ2-7; v_call: TRBV6-5; clone_size: .; cdr3_aa: CASSPRYEQYF
j_call: TRBJ1-6; v_call: TRBV6-4; clone_size: .; cdr3_aa: CASSLDRINSPLHF
j_call: TRBJ2-2; v_call: TRBV2; clone_size: .; cdr3_aa: CASSPGLAGKTGELFF
j_call: TRBJ2-5; v_call: TRBV10-3; clone_size: .; cdr3_aa: CAITQGVQETQYF
j_call: TRBJ1-2; v_call: TRBV4-1; clone_size: once; cdr3_aa: CASSPLGQVEANYGYTF
j_call: TRBJ2-3; v_call: TRBV11-2; clone_size: .; cdr3_aa: CASSFTLPGGSTDTQYF
j_call: TRBJ1-1; v_call: TRBV19; clone_size: .; cdr3_aa: CATKRGKRNTEAFF
j_call: TRBJ2-1; v_call: TRBV5-1; clone_size: .; cdr3_aa: CASNGNEQFF
j_call: TRBJ1-1; v_call: TRBV6-5; clone_size: .; cdr3_aa: CASSSAGTGDTEAFF
j_call: TRBJ1-1; v_call: TRBV7-9; clone_size: .; cdr3_aa: CASSLVGGAEAFF
j_call: TRBJ2-1; v_call: TRBV29-1; clone_size: .; cdr3_aa: CSGNSGNEQFF
j_call: TRBJ2-7; v_call: TRBV18; clone_size: .; cdr3_aa: CASSPTGGTYEQYF
j_call: TRBJ1-1; v_call: TRBV7-2; clone_size: .; cdr3_aa: CASSFTDRNTEAFF
j_call: TRBJ2-5; v_call: TRBV5-1; clone_size: once; cdr3_aa: CASSSPHRGGETQYF
j_call: TRBJ1-1; v_call: TRBV27; clone_size: .; cdr3_aa: CASSSLVMNTEAFF
j_call: TRBJ2-2; v_call: TRBV11-2; clone_size: few; cdr3_aa: CASSHGGAGELFF
j_call: TRBJ1-2; v_call: TRBV6-5; clone_size: .; cdr3_aa: CASSLDRIDGYTF
j_call: TRBJ1-1; v_call: TRBV6-5; clone_size: .; cdr3_aa: CASSYSAGLGTEAFF
j_call: TRBJ2-5; v_call: TRBV7-9; clone_size: .; cdr3_aa: CASSLSGRLETQYF
j_call: TRBJ2-7; v_call: TRBV6-5; clone_size: .; cdr3_aa: CATAGSLYEQYF
j_call: TRBJ2-7; v_call: TRBV2; clone_size: .; cdr3_aa: CASKAGSPRFEQYF
j_call: TRBJ2-5; v_call: TRBV10-1; clone_size: .; cdr3_aa: CASSAARGVGETQYF
j_call: TRBJ2-7; v_call: TRBV7-6; clone_size: .; cdr3_aa: CASSHTQGYEQYF
j_call: TRBJ2-2; v_call: TRBV29-1; clone_size: once; cdr3_aa: CSVETAGTGRTGELFF
j_call: TRBJ2-1; v_call: TRBV18; clone_size: once; cdr3_aa: CASSPRGSLVTYNEQFF
j_call: TRBJ1-1; v_call: TRBV30; clone_size: once; cdr3_aa: CAWSVSGEAFF
j_call: TRBJ2-7; v_call: TRBV5-4; clone_size: .; cdr3_aa: CASSSPYEQYF
j_call: TRBJ2-1; v_call: TRBV18; clone_size: .; cdr3_aa: CASSPPNGAPIGEQFF
j_call: TRBJ1-4; v_call: TRBV6-1; clone_size: .; cdr3_aa: CASSERGPRREKLFF
j_call: TRBJ2-5; v_call: TRBV29-1; clone_size: .; cdr3_aa: CSVAPAMETQYF